This TCR beta chain was sequenced during a study of T cells in Graves' hyperthyroidism and ophthalmopathy. The study, taken as a whole, reports: Most thyroid clonotypes that were expanded above 0.001 also turned up in blood.

Turning to this clonotype: The antigen remains unidentified.

Patients showing uncontrolled infection, other autoimmune disease, pregnancy or lactation were ineligible. The blood sample dates from first hyperthyroidism diagnosis, preceding any ophthalmopathy symptoms. This sample holds PBMCs from roughly 10 ml fresh peripheral blood. The TCR beta CDR3 regions underwent amplification using RNA transcripts as the source. First-round RT-PCR with HTBI primers amplified the TCR CDR3 region. TCRdb called the multiplex PCR reads again in MiXCR, with one record for every CDR3 protein. The sample includes 250,000 or so distinct CDR3 sequences, about 14% of them seen just once. The ends lost 5 bases at V and 0 bases at J; junction bases unmatched: 4. This CDR3 is built from 14 residues. Per germline, CDR1 DFQATT and CDR2 SNEGSKA (reference sequence).

The chain has TRBV20-1 and TRBJ1-5; 7 bases map to TRBD1. Sequencing was done on a sample of blood. The TCR was taken from a woman aged 40 to 50 with Graves' hyperthyroidism that later progressed to Graves' ophthalmopathy. CDR3 residues: CSASGQYSNQPQHF. CDR3 bases: TGCAGTGCTTCGGGACAGTATAGCAATCAGCCCCAGCATTTT.